Following are 13 T cell receptor beta chains from one sample sequenced in a study of T cells in tuberculosis. This table comes from immunoSEQ multiplex PCR, and its TCRdb copy is limited to in-frame clones, with some not included. The sample carries tens of thousands of clones, about 95% recorded once. Sequencing was performed on PBMCs. The receptors derive from a donor aged 10-29 years with latent tuberculosis or without tuberculosis infection.

This sequence joins TRBV5-6 and TRBJ1-3, with D uncertain. Germline assignment: CDR1 SGHDT and CDR2 YYEEEE. The germline V and J ends were trimmed by 7 bases and 8 bases, with 10 bases remaining between them. The CDR3 runs 11 residues. CDR3 loop: CASHSGDTIYF. Here the CDR3 DNA reads TGTGCCAGCCACTCCGGGGACACCATATATTTT.

This chain links TRBV7-9 with TRBJ1-3; D is unresolved. From germline, CDR1 is SEHNR and CDR2 FQNEAQ (reference sequence). This CDR3 region has 16 residues. Trimming removed 3 bases at V and 2 bases at J, with 14 bases between. The CDR3: CASSLEIGRTGNTIYF. For the CDR3, the DNA is TGTGCCAGCAGCTTGGAAATCGGGAGGACTGGAAACACCATATATTTT.

V and J are TRBV2 and TRBJ1-2, with TRBD1 matching over 9 bases. J was trimmed by 5 bases and V by 6 bases; bases with no gene match: 7. The CDR3 covers 14 residues. Germline values: CDR1 SNHLY, CDR2 FYNNEI. In DNA form, the CDR3 reads TGTGCCAGCAGGGAGACAGGGGGTGGGTATGGCTACACCTTC. Translating it yields CASRETGGGYGYTF. Full variable domain (missing parts from reference TRBV2 and TRBJ1-2): EPEVTQTPSHQVTQMGQEVILRCVPISNHLYFYWYRQILGQKVEFLVSFYNNEISEKSEIFDDQFSVERPDGSNFTLKIRSTKLEDSAMYFCASRETGGGYGYTFGSGTRLTVV.

V usage is TRBV5-4 and J usage is TRBJ2-2; tentatively, D is TRBD1 (6 bases). CDR1 is SGHNT, CDR2 YYREEE, per germline (reference sequence). V was trimmed by 4 bases and J by 7 bases, leaving 14 bases between them. The CDR3 sequence is 14 residues long. CDR3 bases: TGTGCCAGCAGCCCGAGGACAGCCAGCGGGGAGCTGTTTTTT. Translated, it gives CASSPRTASGELFF. Together with reference TRBV5-4 and TRBJ2-2, the CDR3 gives the full variable domain: ETGVTQSPTHLIKTRGQQVTLRCSSQSGHNTVSWYQQALGQGPQFIFQYYREEENGRGNFPPRFSGLQFPNYSSELNVNALELDDSALYLCASSPRTASGELFFGEGSRLTVL.

This chain joins TRBV19 and TRBJ2-1; 7 bases fit TRBD2. Germline V lookup: CDR1 LNHDA, CDR2 SQIVND (reference sequence). V lost 3 bases and J lost 0; bases outside the gene matches: 8. The CDR3 has 17 residues. The CDR3 DNA reads as TGTGCCAGTAGTATGATGGGGGGGAAGGCCTCCTACAATGAGCAGTTCTTC. Protein product: CASSMMGGKASYNEQFF.

J is TRBJ2-5 and V is TRBV6-5, with TRBD2 matching 10 bases. The length of the CDR3 is 14 residues. The V segment lost 5 bases and the J segment 5 bases; nucleotides outside the gene matches: 5. The V gene's germline CDR1 is MNHEY and CDR2 SVGAGI. The CDR3 sequence is CASSPGLAWETQYF. DNA of the CDR3: TGTGCCAGCAGTCCGGGACTAGCGTGGGAGACCCAGTACTTC.

The genes are TRBV5-1 and TRBJ2-1, with 7 bases identical to TRBD2. Germline trimming cut 4 bases from V and 4 bases from J; bases unmatched to any gene: 8. Germline CDR1 and CDR2: SGHRS and YFSETQ. The length of the CDR3 is 15 residues. The CDR3 sequence is CASSPTSNPYNEQFF. The CDR3, as DNA: TGCGCCAGCAGCCCGACTAGCAATCCATACAATGAGCAGTTCTTC.

The rearrangement links TRBV4-1 to TRBJ2-6; 7 bases align to TRBD2. The germline CDR1 and CDR2 sequences are MGHRA and YSYEKL. This CDR3 contains 18 residues. The V and J ends lost 3 bases and 2 bases, in that order; junction bases with no gene match: 10. The CDR3 loop reads CASSHLLALRPGANVLTF. The CDR3 DNA is TGCGCCAGCAGCCATCTACTAGCGTTAAGGCCTGGGGCCAACGTCCTGACTTTC.

This clone appeared once. This sequence joins TRBV29-1 and TRBJ2-5; D might be TRBD2 (6 bases). The CDR3 extends over 12 amino acids. Trimming took off 3 bases at V and 4 bases at J, with 9 bases between the two ends. Germline V lookup: CDR1 SQVTM, CDR2 ANQGSEA. CDR3 residues: CSVDTEGETQYF. In DNA, the CDR3 is TGCAGCGTTGACACGGAGGGAGAGACCCAGTACTTC.

The rearrangement uses TRBV29-1 and TRBJ1-2; TRBD1 is a possible D gene (6 bases). The CDR3 consists of 14 residues. V was clipped by 4 bases and J by 8 bases, with 20 bases between them. Germline V CDR1 and CDR2: SQVTM, ANQGSEA. This CDR3 reads CSVVGGPNSIGYTF. The CDR3 coding sequence is TGCAGCGTTGTTGGGGGCCCCAATTCGATCGGCTACACCTTC.

V gene TRBV19 combines with J gene TRBJ1-5; no clear D. The CDR3 is made up of 13 amino acids. V shed 7 bases and J shed 4 bases, with 11 bases lying between them. Germline V gives CDR1 LNHDA, CDR2 SQIVND (reference sequence). CDR3 sequence reads: CASTTRVNQPQHF. CDR3 DNA sequence: TGTGCCAGTACCACGCGGGTAAATCAGCCCCAGCATTTT.

This clone was counted a single time. The chain couples TRBV27 to TRBJ2-7, with D perhaps matching TRBD2 (7 bases). Trimming left V 7 bases short and J 6 bases short, with 22 bases between. This CDR3 comprises 15 residues. Germline values: CDR1 MNHEY, CDR2 SMNVEV (reference sequence). This CDR3 is CASTAMRGPRREQYF. The DNA for the CDR3 is TGTGCCAGCACCGCTATGCGGGGGCCCCGTCGCGAGCAGTACTTC.

The gene calls are TRBV12-2 and TRBJ1-1; the table's D call of TRBD1 was not tested on the DNA. TRBV12-2 is marked as a pseudogene. The CDR3 is 20 amino acids. The CDR3 reads CASRLGATGRLCIMNTEAFF. CDR3 coding DNA: TGTGCAAGTCGCTTAGGTGCGACAGGGAGGTTGTGTATCATGAACACTGAAGCTTTCTTT.